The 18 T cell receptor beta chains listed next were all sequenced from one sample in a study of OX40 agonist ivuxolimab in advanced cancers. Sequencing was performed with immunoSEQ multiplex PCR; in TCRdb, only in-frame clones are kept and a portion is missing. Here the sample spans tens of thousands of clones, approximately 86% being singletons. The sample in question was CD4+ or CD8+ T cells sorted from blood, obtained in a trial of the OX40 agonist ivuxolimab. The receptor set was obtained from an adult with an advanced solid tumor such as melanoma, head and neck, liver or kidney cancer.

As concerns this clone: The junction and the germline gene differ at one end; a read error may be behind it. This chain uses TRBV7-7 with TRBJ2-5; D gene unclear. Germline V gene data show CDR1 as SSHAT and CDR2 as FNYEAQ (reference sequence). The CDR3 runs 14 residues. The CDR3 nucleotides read TGTGCTAGCAGCTCAATTGACTCCCAAGAGACCCAGTACTTC. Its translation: CASSSIDSQETQYF.

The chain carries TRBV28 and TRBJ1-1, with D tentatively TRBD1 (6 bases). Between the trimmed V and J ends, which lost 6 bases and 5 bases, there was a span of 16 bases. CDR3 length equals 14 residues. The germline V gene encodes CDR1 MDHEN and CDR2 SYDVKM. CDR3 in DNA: TGTGCCAGCAGCAAAGGGGGACGGAAAACTGAAGCTTTCTTT. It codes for CASSKGGRKTEAFF. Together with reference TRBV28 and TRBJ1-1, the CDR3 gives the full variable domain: DVKVTQSSRYLVKRTGEKVFLECVQDMDHENMFWYRQDPGLGLRLIYFSYDVKMKEKGDIPEGYSVSREKKERFSLILESASTNQTSMYLCASSKGGRKTEAFFGQGTRLTVV.

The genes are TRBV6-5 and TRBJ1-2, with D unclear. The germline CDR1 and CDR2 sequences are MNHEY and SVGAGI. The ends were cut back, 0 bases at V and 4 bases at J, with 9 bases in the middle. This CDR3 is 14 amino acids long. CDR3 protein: CASSYSTSGYGYTF. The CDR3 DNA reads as TGTGCCAGCAGTTACTCGACATCAGGCTATGGCTACACCTTC.

The CDR3 loop is CASRWGEETQYF. In DNA form, the CDR3 reads TGTGCCAGCAGATGGGGGGAAGAGACCCAGTACTTC. J is TRBJ2-5 and V is TRBV6-1, with D perhaps TRBD2 (6 bases). The CDR3 has 12 amino acids. The V end lost 6 bases, the J end lost 3 bases, and 8 bases lay between the germline ends. Germline CDR1 MNHNS, CDR2 SASEGT.

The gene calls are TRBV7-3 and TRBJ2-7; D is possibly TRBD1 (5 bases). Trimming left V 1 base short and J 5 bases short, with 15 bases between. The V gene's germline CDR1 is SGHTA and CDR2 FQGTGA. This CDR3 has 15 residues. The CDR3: CASSLNGQRVHEQYF. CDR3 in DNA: TGTGCCAGCAGCTTAAACGGACAAAGGGTGCACGAGCAGTACTTC.

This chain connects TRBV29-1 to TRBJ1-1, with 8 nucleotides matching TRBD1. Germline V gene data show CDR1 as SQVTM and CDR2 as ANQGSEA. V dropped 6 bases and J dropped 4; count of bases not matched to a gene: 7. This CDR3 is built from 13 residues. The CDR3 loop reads CSVQGAWATEAFF. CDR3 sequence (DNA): TGCAGCGTGCAGGGGGCGTGGGCCACTGAAGCTTTCTTT. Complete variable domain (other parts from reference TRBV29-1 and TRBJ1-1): SAVISQKPSRDICQRGTSLTIQCQVDSQVTMMFWYRQQPGQSLTLIATANQGSEATYESGFVIDKFPISRPNLTFSTLTVSNMSPEDSSIYLCSVQGAWATEAFFGQGTRLTVV.

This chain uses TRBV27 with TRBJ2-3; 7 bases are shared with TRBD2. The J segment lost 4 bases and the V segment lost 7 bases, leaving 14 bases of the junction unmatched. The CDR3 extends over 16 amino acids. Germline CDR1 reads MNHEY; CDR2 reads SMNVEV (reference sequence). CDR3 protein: CASTTIARGDPDTQYF. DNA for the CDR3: TGTGCCAGCACTACAATAGCACGGGGGGATCCAGATACGCAGTATTTT.

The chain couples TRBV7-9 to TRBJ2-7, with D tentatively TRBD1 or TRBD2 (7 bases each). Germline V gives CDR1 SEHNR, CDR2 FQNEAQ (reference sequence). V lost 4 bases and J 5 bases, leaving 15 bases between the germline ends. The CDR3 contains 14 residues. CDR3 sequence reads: CASSWTGGGDEQYF. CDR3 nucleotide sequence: TGTGCCAGCAGCTGGACAGGTGGGGGGGACGAGCAGTACTTC.

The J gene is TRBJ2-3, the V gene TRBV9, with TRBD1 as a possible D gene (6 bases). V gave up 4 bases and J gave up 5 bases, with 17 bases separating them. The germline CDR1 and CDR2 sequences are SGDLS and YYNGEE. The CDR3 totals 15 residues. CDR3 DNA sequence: TGTGCCAGCAGCCTAGCAGGGGAAAAGGTAGATACGCAGTATTTT. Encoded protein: CASSLAGEKVDTQYF.

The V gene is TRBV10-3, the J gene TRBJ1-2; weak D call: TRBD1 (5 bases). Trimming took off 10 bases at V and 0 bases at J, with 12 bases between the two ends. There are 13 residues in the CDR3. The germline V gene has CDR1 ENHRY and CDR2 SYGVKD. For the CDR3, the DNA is TGTGCCACCGCGGGGGGAGCTAACTATGGCTACACCTTC. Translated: CATAGGANYGYTF.

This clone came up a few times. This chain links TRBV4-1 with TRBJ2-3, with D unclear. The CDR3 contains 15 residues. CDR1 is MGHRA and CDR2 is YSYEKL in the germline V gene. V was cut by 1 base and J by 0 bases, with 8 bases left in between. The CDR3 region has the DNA TGCGCCAGCAGCCAAGTCTTCCCTAGCACAGATACGCAGTATTTT. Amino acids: CASSQVFPSTDTQYF.

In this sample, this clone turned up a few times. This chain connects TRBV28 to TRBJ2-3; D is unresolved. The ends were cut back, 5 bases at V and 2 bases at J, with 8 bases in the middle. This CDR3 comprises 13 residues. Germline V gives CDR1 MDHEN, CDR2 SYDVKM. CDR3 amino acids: CASSPPTTDTQYF. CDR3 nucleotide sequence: TGTGCCAGCAGTCCCCCGACCACAGATACGCAGTATTTT.

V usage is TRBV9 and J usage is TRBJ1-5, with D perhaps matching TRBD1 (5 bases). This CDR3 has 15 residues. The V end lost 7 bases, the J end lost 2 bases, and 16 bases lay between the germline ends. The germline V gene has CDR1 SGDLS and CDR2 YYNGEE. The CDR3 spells CASSRGTQRNQPQHF. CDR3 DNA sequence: TGTGCCAGCTCCCGGGGCACCCAACGCAATCAGCCCCAGCATTTT.

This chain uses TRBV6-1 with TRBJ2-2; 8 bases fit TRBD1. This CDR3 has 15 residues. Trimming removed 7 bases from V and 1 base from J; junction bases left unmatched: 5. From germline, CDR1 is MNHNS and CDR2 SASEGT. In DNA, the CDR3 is TGTGCCAGCAAGGACAGGGATATGAACACCGGGGAGCTGTTTTTT. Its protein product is CASKDRDMNTGELFF.

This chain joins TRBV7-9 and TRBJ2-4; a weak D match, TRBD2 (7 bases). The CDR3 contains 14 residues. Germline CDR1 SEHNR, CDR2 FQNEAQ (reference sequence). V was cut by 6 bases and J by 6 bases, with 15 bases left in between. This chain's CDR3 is CASRQGTGGNIQYF. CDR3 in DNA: TGTGCCAGCAGGCAGGGGACGGGGGGAAACATTCAGTACTTC.

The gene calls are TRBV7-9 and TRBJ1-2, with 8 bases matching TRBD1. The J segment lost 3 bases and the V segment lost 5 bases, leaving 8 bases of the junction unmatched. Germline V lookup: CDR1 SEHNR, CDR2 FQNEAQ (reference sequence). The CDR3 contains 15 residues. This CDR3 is CASSESGGWDYGYTF. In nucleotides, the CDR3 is TGTGCCAGCAGCGAATCAGGGGGCTGGGACTATGGCTACACCTTC.

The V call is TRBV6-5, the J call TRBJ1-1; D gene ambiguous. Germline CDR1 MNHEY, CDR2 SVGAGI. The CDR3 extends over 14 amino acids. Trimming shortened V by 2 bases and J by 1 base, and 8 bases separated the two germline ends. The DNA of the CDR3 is TGTGCCAGCAGTTACGAACGGGCGAACACTGAAGCTTTCTTT. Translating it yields CASSYERANTEAFF.

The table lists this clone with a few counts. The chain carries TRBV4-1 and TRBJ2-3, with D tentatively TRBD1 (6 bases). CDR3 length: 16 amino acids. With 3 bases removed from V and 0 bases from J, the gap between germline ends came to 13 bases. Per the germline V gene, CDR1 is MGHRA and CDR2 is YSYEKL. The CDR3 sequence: CASSQTATGSTDTQYF. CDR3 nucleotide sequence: TGCGCCAGCAGCCAGACAGCGACAGGAAGCACAGATACGCAGTATTTT.